The entry below describes one TCR beta chain. Its antigen is not known. CDR1 is MRHNA and CDR2 is SNTAGT in the germline V gene. The ends lost 0 bases at V and 0 bases at J; junction bases unmatched: 1. The CDR3 is 16 residues long. This entry is derived from a study of T cell responses to AZD1222 COVID-19 vaccine. Findings and limits, study-wide: Dominant at 160-218 and 743-854, vaccine-associated CD4 TCRs also spanned spike. Donors were largely white British and mainly female; clonal diversity was possibly underestimated. None of the repertoires were sampled until the peak T cell response had passed.

TCRdb's copy holds only in-frame clones and misses some; the assay was immunoSEQ multiplex PCR. The sample holds 150,000 to 200,000 clones, over 80% seen once. The source was peripheral blood, collected on day 0 of AZD1222 vaccination. The sequence derives from an adult in good health. The chain couples TRBV6-4 to TRBJ2-2; TRBD2 agrees at 7 bases. The CDR3 loop is CASSDSGGANTGELFF. Written as DNA, the CDR3 is TGTGCCAGCAGTGACTCGGGGGGGGCGAACACCGGGGAGCTGTTTTTT.